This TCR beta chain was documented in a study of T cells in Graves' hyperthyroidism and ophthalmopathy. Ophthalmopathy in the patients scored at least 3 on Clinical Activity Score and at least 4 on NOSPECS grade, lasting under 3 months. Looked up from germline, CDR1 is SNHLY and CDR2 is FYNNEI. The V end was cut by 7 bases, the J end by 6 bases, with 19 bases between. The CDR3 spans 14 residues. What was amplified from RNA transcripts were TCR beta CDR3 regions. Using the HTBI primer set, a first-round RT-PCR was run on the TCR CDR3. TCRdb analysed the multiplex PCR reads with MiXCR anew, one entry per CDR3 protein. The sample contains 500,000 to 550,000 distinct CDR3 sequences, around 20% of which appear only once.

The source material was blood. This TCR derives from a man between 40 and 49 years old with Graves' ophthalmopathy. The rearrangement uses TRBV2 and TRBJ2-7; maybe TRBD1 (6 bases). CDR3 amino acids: CASKLVRGVREQYF. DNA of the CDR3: TGTGCCAGCAAGCTAGTCAGGGGAGTCCGCGAGCAGTACTTC.